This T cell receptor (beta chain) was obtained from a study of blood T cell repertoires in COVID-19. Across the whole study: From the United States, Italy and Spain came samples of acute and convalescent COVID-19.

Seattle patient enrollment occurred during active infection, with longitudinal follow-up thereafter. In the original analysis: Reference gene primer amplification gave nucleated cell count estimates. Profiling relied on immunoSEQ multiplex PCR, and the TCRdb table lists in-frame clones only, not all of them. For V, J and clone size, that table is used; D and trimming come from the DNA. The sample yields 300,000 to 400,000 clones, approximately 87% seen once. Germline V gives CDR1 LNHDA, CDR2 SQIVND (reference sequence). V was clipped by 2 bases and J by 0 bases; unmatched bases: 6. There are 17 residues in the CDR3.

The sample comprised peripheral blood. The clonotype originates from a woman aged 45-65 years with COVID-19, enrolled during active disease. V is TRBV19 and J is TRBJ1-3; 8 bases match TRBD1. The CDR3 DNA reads TGTGCCAGTAGTATACCCGGGACAGGCTCCTCTGGAAACACCATATATTTT. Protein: CASSIPGTGSSGNTIYF.